Below are 5 T cell receptor beta chains sequenced from a single sample in a study of CXCR3-negative and CXCR3-positive naive CD8 T cells (dated by TCRdb to between 2018 and 2021). The instrument was a NextSeq 550. The Human TCR Profiling Kit (MiLaboratory) was used to prepare UMI-labeled 5' RACE TRB cDNA libraries. TCRdb reprocessed the reads and assigns one entry to each CDR3 protein sequence, leaving out DNA. The sample's table lists a count of more than 35,000 distinct CDR3 sequences. Roughly 14% of the sample is taken by the ten largest. Sequenced input: memory CD8+ T cells from blood. Read against the paper, the sample's cell subset or site label means: conventional CD8+ memory T cells (TMEM), sorted as controls. The origin of the receptors is a human donor in good health. Some clones in this sample may be carry-over from other donors' samples.

The genes are TRBV10-3 and TRBJ2-5; as DNA is missing, the TRBD2 call by TCRdb cannot be tested. The CDR3 runs to 19 residues. CDR1 and CDR2 (germline): ENHRY, SYGVKD. CDR3 residues: CAISEPRLAGGGPQETQYF.

The chain uses TRBV6-2 or TRBV6-3 and TRBJ2-7; there is no DNA to check the TCRdb D call of TRBD1. There are 13 residues in the CDR3. The V gene's germline CDR1 is MNHEY and CDR2 SVGEGT. The CDR3 here is CATIGHFADEQYF.

The V and J genes are TRBV19 and TRBJ2-2; TCRdb calls TRBD2, which cannot be checked without DNA. Germline CDR1 LNHDA, CDR2 SQIVND (reference sequence). This CDR3 has 16 residues. The CDR3 loop is CATRDSEVLNTGELFF.

This chain uses TRBV29-1 with TRBJ2-7; TCRdb proposes TRBD1, but this gene call is untestable without DNA. The CDR3 covers 14 residues. Germline CDR1 is SQVTM and CDR2 is ANQGSEA. Here the CDR3 reads CSVEGGTVSYEQYF.

The rearrangement links TRBV20-1 to TRBJ1-6; TCRdb's D call, TRBD1, is unchecked because there is no DNA. Germline V CDR1 and CDR2: DFQATT, SNEGSKA (reference sequence). CDR3 size: 14 residues. CDR3: CSARGSGDNSPLHF.